These 25 T cell receptor beta chains originate from one sample sequenced in a study of cytomegalovirus exposure and HLA in healthy donors. The protocol was immunoSEQ multiplex PCR, while the TCRdb copy is restricted to in-frame clones and leaves out a portion. The sample holds more than 200,000 clones, roughly nine tenths seen once. Sequenced material: PBMCs. These receptors originate from a man aged 18-30 years in good health and CMV-seropositive.

The chain carries TRBV5-4 and TRBJ1-1; TRBD1 is a possible D gene (5 bases). The CDR3 contains 13 residues. Trimming stripped 0 bases from V and 3 bases from J, with 6 bases between. Germline-derived CDR1 and CDR2 are SGHNT and YYREEE (reference sequence). In nucleotides, the CDR3 is TGTGCCAGCAGCTTGGGGGGGGACACTGAAGCTTTCTTT. Residues: CASSLGGDTEAFF. The full variable domain, in which reference TRBV5-4 and TRBJ1-1 provide the parts outside the CDR3, is ETGVTQSPTHLIKTRGQQVTLRCSSQSGHNTVSWYQQALGQGPQFIFQYYREEENGRGNFPPRFSGLQFPNYSSELNVNALELDDSALYLCASSLGGDTEAFFGQGTRLTVV.

The chain links TRBV5-6 to TRBJ1-2; possible D gene TRBD1, 6 bases. Germline CDR1 SGHDT, CDR2 YYEEEE. Trimming took 3 bases from V and 5 from J, leaving 11 bases between them. CDR3 length: 13 residues. CDR3 region: CASSSGQAYGYTF. The CDR3 coding sequence is TGTGCCAGCAGCTCGGGACAAGCTTATGGCTACACCTTC.

The V gene is TRBV27, the J gene TRBJ2-7; a possible D gene is TRBD1 (6 bases). This CDR3 region has 14 residues. Germline V lookup: CDR1 MNHEY, CDR2 SMNVEV (reference sequence). V was cut by 8 bases and J by 4 bases, with 18 bases left in between. CDR3: CASGHAGAHYEQYF. The CDR3 bases are TGTGCCAGCGGACATGCAGGGGCTCATTACGAGCAGTACTTC.

V gene TRBV28 combines with J gene TRBJ2-3; D gene unclear. V gave up 6 bases and J gave up 6 bases, with 10 bases separating them. The germline V gene encodes CDR1 MDHEN and CDR2 SYDVKM. This CDR3 region has 12 residues. CDR3 DNA: TGTGCCAGCAGAGATTCGGTGGATACGCAGTATTTT. Translation: CASRDSVDTQYF.

The J gene is TRBJ1-1, the V gene TRBV5-6; no reliable D call. Germline loops: CDR1 SGHDT, CDR2 YYEEEE. V lost 7 bases to trimming and J lost 0 bases, with 7 bases between them. This CDR3 has 12 residues. CDR3 DNA sequence: TGTGCCAGCCTAGGGCTGAACACTGAAGCTTTCTTT. This sequence encodes CASLGLNTEAFF. The whole variable domain, remainder taken from reference TRBV5-6 and TRBJ1-1, is DAGVTQSPTHLIKTRGQQVTLRCSPKSGHDTVSWYQQALGQGPQFIFQYYEEEERQRGNFPDRFSGHQFPNYSSELNVNALLLGDSALYLCASLGLNTEAFFGQGTRLTVV.

The V gene is TRBV7-3, the J gene TRBJ1-2, with D possibly TRBD1 on 5 matching bases. Trimming removed 6 bases at V and 2 bases at J, with 16 bases between. This CDR3 is built from 15 residues. CDR1 SGHTA and CDR2 FQGTGA come from the germline V gene. CDR3 DNA: TGTGCCAGCAGTCGGGACCCGACTACCAACTATGGCTACACCTTC. Translated: CASSRDPTTNYGYTF. Looking up the rest from reference TRBV7-3 and TRBJ1-2 gives the full variable domain: GAGVSQTPSNKVTEKGKYVELRCDPISGHTALYWYRQSLGQGPEFLIYFQGTGAADDSGLPNDRFFAVRPEGSVSTLKIQRTERGDSAVYLCASSRDPTTNYGYTFGSGTRLTVV.

This chain links TRBV29-1 with TRBJ1-2, with TRBD1 identical over 8 bases. There are 13 residues in the CDR3. After removal of 6 bases from V and 0 bases from J, the junction contained 3 bases not matched to a gene. Germline values: CDR1 SQVTM, CDR2 ANQGSEA. The CDR3 here is CSVTGAANYGYTF. As DNA, the CDR3 is TGCAGCGTGACAGGGGCGGCTAACTATGGCTACACCTTC. Full variable domain (remainder filled in from reference TRBV29-1 and TRBJ1-2): SAVISQKPSRDICQRGTSLTIQCQVDSQVTMMFWYRQQPGQSLTLIATANQGSEATYESGFVIDKFPISRPNLTFSTLTVSNMSPEDSSIYLCSVTGAANYGYTFGSGTRLTVV.

V usage is TRBV29-1 and J usage is TRBJ1-2; D might be TRBD1 (5 bases). The length of the CDR3 is 12 residues. Between the trimmed V and J ends, which lost 1 base and 13 bases, there was a span of 16 bases. Per the germline V gene, CDR1 is SQVTM and CDR2 is ANQGSEA. The CDR3 reads CSVEGSQGRSTF. DNA of the CDR3: TGCAGCGTTGAAGGGTCCCAGGGCCGAAGCACCTTC.

The chain carries TRBV6-5 and TRBJ2-5; TRBD2 is a possible D gene (5 bases). Germline CDR1 reads MNHEY; CDR2 reads SVGAGI. The CDR3 has 12 amino acids. The ends were cut back, 4 bases at V and 6 bases at J, with 9 bases in the middle. DNA for the CDR3: TGTGCCAGCAGTTCGGGGAAACAGACCCAGTACTTC. Its protein is CASSSGKQTQYF.

The chain carries TRBV27 and TRBJ2-4, with 10 bases matching TRBD1. The length of the CDR3 is 20 residues. Germline CDR1 MNHEY, CDR2 SMNVEV (reference sequence). With 6 bases clipped from V and 3 bases from J, the junction kept 20 bases outside the gene matches. This chain's CDR3 is CASSTRPGQGKRLGKNIQYF. Here the CDR3 DNA reads TGTGCCAGCAGCACCCGGCCGGGACAGGGGAAAAGGCTAGGCAAAAACATTCAGTACTTC.

The V gene is TRBV19, the J gene TRBJ1-1; the D gene is possibly TRBD1 (6 bases). The germline gives CDR1 LNHDA, CDR2 SQIVND (reference sequence). The CDR3 extends over 13 amino acids. Trimming took 7 bases from V and 4 from J, leaving 13 bases between them. The CDR3 here is CASTLGQRTEAFF. The CDR3 DNA sequence: TGTGCCAGTACCCTCGGACAGCGCACTGAAGCTTTCTTT. Variable domain in full (rest from reference TRBV19 and TRBJ1-1): DGGITQSPKYLFRKEGQNVTLSCEQNLNHDAMYWYRQDPGQGLRLIYYSQIVNDFQKGDIAEGYSVSREKKESFPLTVTSAQKNPTAFYLCASTLGQRTEAFFGQGTRLTVV.

DNA of the CDR3: TGTGCCAGCAGCCAAGTGTCTACAGGGGGCGAAGGGCTGAACACTGAAGCTTTCTTT. Amino acid sequence: CASSQVSTGGEGLNTEAFF. The chain joins TRBV4-2 to TRBJ1-1, with TRBD1 identical over 9 bases. Germline-derived CDR1 and CDR2 are LGHNA and YNFKEQ. This CDR3 comprises 19 residues. V lost 1 base, J lost 0 bases, and 12 bases stayed unmatched.

V usage is TRBV2 and J usage is TRBJ2-7; D is perhaps TRBD2 (6 bases). Germline V gene data show CDR1 as SNHLY and CDR2 as FYNNEI. This CDR3 comprises 14 residues. Trimming shortened V by 7 bases and J by 3 bases, and 16 bases separated the two germline ends. CDR3 protein: CASTAGGGDYEQYF. CDR3 DNA: TGTGCCAGCACGGCGGGTGGCGGGGACTACGAGCAGTACTTC.

The genes are TRBV11-2 and TRBJ1-1; D is undetermined. V dropped 3 bases and J dropped 2 bases, with 25 bases sitting between them. Germline assignment: CDR1 SGHAT and CDR2 FQNNGV. The CDR3 is made up of 19 amino acids. The CDR3 here is CASSFWVQRTKASNTEAFF. CDR3 sequence (DNA): TGTGCCAGCAGCTTTTGGGTACAGAGGACCAAAGCCTCCAACACTGAAGCTTTCTTT. Full variable domain (outside the CDR3, taken from reference TRBV11-2 and TRBJ1-1): EAGVAQSPRYKIIEKRQSVAFWCNPISGHATLYWYQQILGQGPKLLIQFQNNGVVDDSQLPKDRFSAERLKGVDSTLKIQPAKLEDSAVYLCASSFWVQRTKASNTEAFFGQGTRLTVV.

CDR3 in amino acids: CASSFGTDYTDTQYF. CDR3 coding DNA: TGTGCCAGCAGCTTTGGGACAGACTACACAGATACGCAGTATTTT. The chain employs TRBV7-9 and TRBJ2-3; 7 bases fit TRBD1. Germline V gene data show CDR1 as SEHNR and CDR2 as FQNEAQ (reference sequence). This CDR3 has 15 amino acids. Losses at the gene ends were 3 bases for V and 2 bases for J; bases not matched to a gene: 5. The entire variable domain, with the rest obtained from reference TRBV7-9 and TRBJ2-3, is as follows: DTGVSQNPRHKITKRGQNVTFRCDPISEHNRLYWYRQTLGQGPEFLTYFQNEAQLEKSRLLSDRFSAERPKGSFSTLEIQRTEQGDSAMYLCASSFGTDYTDTQYFGPGTRLTVL.

This clone was observed a few times. This sequence joins TRBV5-4 and TRBJ1-1, with D unclear. The CDR3 loop spans 12 amino acids. V dropped 2 bases and J dropped 1 base, with 3 bases sitting between them. Germline V lookup: CDR1 SGHNT, CDR2 YYREEE (reference sequence). The CDR3 here is CASSFGNTEAFF. Here the CDR3 DNA reads TGTGCCAGCAGCTTTGGGAACACTGAAGCTTTCTTT.

This chain uses TRBV29-1 with TRBJ1-1, with D unresolved. CDR3 length: 11 amino acids. Germline CDR1 is SQVTM and CDR2 is ANQGSEA. Between the trimmed V and J ends, which lost 4 bases and 1 base, there was a span of 4 bases. CDR3 DNA: TGCAGCGTTGCAGCGAACACTGAAGCTTTCTTT. Its translation: CSVAANTEAFF.

This CDR3 reads CASSSTVWTEAFF. CDR3 sequence (DNA): TGTGCCAGCAGCTCCACGGTTTGGACTGAAGCTTTCTTT. This chain joins TRBV6-5 and TRBJ1-1; no clear D gene. Germline CDR1 is MNHEY and CDR2 is SVGAGI. The CDR3 totals 13 residues. Trimming took off 6 bases at V and 5 bases at J, with 13 bases between the two ends.

This chain links TRBV9 with TRBJ2-7, with TRBD1 identical over 11 bases. Trimming took 0 bases from V and 5 from J; bases not matched to a gene: 10. CDR3 length: 17 residues. Germline V gene sequence: CDR1 SGDLS, CDR2 YYNGEE. CDR3 in amino acids: CASSVAYRTGGFNEQYF. CDR3 in DNA: TGTGCCAGCAGCGTAGCCTACCGGACAGGGGGCTTCAACGAGCAGTACTTC.

This clone turned up a few times. The rearrangement joins TRBV29-1 to TRBJ2-1; D gene uncertain. Germline lookup yields CDR1 SQVTM and CDR2 ANQGSEA. Trimming cost V 4 bases and J 8 bases, with 15 bases left between them. The CDR3 has 13 amino acids. In nucleotides, the CDR3 is TGCAGCGTTGTTGGCCTAAATCGCGATGAGCAGTTCTTC. This sequence encodes CSVVGLNRDEQFF.

CDR3 DNA sequence: TGTGCCAGCTCAAGCATGTCAGGGGGGTATTACGAGCAGTACTTC. This encodes CASSSMSGGYYEQYF. The chain uses TRBV18 and TRBJ2-7; a weak D match, TRBD1 (7 bases). The CDR3 consists of 15 residues. Looked up from germline, CDR1 is KGHSH and CDR2 is LQKENI. The germline V and J ends were trimmed by 5 bases and 4 bases, with 18 bases remaining between them.

The chain uses TRBV19 and TRBJ1-1, with 7 bases that match TRBD1. The V and J ends lost 7 bases and 4 bases, in that order; junction bases with no gene match: 12. The length of the CDR3 is 15 residues. CDR1 and CDR2 (germline): LNHDA, SQIVND (reference sequence). CDR3 loop: CASTDRERGFTEAFF. CDR3 bases: TGTGCCAGTACCGACAGGGAGAGGGGATTCACTGAAGCTTTCTTT.

The genes are TRBV2 and TRBJ1-1; TRBD1 might be the D (5 bases). The CDR3 totals 14 residues. With 2 bases removed from V and 8 bases from J, the gap between germline ends came to 15 bases. Germline assignment: CDR1 SNHLY and CDR2 FYNNEI. The CDR3 loop is CASSEFEGGEEAFF. In nucleotides, the CDR3 is TGTGCCAGCAGTGAATTCGAGGGAGGGGAGGAAGCTTTCTTT.

The chain links TRBV2 to TRBJ2-7; 7 bases match TRBD1. Germline V lookup: CDR1 SNHLY, CDR2 FYNNEI. Trimming at V came to 7 bases and at J to 3 bases, leaving 12 bases not matched to a gene. This CDR3 is 15 amino acids long. CDR3 amino acids: CASTLDRAFDYEQYF. The CDR3 region has the DNA TGTGCCAGCACACTAGACAGGGCCTTTGACTACGAGCAGTACTTC.

J is TRBJ2-7 and V is TRBV11-2, with no clear D. The germline gives CDR1 SGHAT, CDR2 FQNNGV. This CDR3 spans 13 amino acids. The V end lost 3 bases, the J end lost 0 bases, and 6 bases lay between the germline ends. The CDR3 DNA is TGTGCCAGCAGCTTGTACAGCTCCTACGAGCAGTACTTC. Protein: CASSLYSSYEQYF.